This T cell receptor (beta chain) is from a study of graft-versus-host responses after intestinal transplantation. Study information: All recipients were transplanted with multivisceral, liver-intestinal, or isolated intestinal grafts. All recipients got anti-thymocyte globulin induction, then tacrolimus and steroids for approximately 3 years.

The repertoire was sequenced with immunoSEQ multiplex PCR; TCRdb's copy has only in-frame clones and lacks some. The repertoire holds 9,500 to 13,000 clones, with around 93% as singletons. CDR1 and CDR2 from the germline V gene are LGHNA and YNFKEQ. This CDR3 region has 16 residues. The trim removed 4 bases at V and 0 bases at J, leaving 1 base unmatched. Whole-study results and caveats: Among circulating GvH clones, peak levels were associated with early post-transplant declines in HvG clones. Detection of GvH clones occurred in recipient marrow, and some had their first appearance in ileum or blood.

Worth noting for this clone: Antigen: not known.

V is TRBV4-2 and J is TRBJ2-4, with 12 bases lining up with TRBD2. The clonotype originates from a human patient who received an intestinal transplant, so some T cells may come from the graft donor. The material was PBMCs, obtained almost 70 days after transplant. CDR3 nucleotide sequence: TGTGCCAGCAGCCCGGGACTAGCGGGAGCCAAAAACATTCAGTACTTC. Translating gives CASSPGLAGAKNIQYF.